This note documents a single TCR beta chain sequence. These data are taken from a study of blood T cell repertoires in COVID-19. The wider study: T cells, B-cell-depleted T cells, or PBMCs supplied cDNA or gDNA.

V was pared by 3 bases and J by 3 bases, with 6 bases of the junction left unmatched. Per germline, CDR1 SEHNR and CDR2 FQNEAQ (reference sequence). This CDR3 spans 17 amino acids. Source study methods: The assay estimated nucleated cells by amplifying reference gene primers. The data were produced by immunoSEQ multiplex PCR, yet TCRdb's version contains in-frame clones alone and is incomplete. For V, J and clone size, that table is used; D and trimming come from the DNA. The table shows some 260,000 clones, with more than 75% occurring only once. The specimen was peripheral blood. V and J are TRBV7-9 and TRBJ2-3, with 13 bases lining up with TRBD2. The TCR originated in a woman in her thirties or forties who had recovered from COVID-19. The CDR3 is CASSFPRTSGSTDTQYF. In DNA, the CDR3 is TGTGCCAGCAGCTTTCCCAGGACTAGCGGGAGTACAGATACGCAGTATTTT. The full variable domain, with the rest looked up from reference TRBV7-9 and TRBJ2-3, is DTGVSQNPRHKITKRGQNVTFRCDPISEHNRLYWYRQTLGQGPEFLTYFQNEAQLEKSRLLSDRFSAERPKGSFSTLEIQRTEQGDSAMYLCASSFPRTSGSTDTQYFGPGTRLTVL.